This T cell receptor (beta chain) was captured by sequencing in a study of kidney transplant recipient with SARS-CoV-2 infection. From the reads, TCRdb called clonotypes with MiXCR, one entry per CDR3 protein. The repertoire holds 200,000 to 300,000 distinct CDR3 sequences, with around 26% as singletons. The CDR3 totals 18 residues. CDR1 is SGHVS and CDR2 is FQNEAQ in the germline V gene. This clonotype appeared once. This sequence may be a read error, since a much larger clone differs from it by one base. Source: a blood sample, taken at baseline and on day 111 from a kidney transplant recipient. The sequence came from a male patient younger than 45 who had COVID-19 and was a kidney transplant recipient. The T cells may come from the graft donor. The genes are TRBV7-8 and TRBJ2-1, with 12 bases aligning to TRBD1. Here the CDR3 DNA reads TGTGTCAGCAGCAGCGGGACAGGGGGCCTTGTGGCGCCCCATGAGCAGTTCTTC. It is translated as CVSSSGTGGLVAPHEQFF. Drawing the rest from reference TRBV7-8 and TRBJ2-1, the complete variable domain is GAGVSQSPRYKVAKRGQDVALRCDPISGHVSLFWYQQALGQGPEFLTYFQNEAQLDKSGLPSDRFFAERPEGSVSTLKIQRTQQEDSAVYLCVSSSGTGGLVAPHEQFFGPGTRLTVL.